This entry describes one TCR beta chain. In the authors' methods: Reference gene primers were amplified, and this amplification served to estimate nucleated cell counts. The table came from immunoSEQ multiplex PCR; TCRdb's copy has only in-frame clones and leaves some out. V, J and clone size are those of that table, while D and trimming were read from the DNA. The sample records 220,000 or so clones, roughly 92% being singletons. This sample was taken from a study of blood T cell repertoires in COVID-19. Looking at the study overall: Acute-phase and convalescent COVID-19 samples originated in the United States, Italy and Spain. Nucleic acid was either cDNA or gDNA, and it came from T cells, B-cell-depleted T cells, or PBMCs.

The TCR was taken from a man aged 55 to 70 with COVID-19, enrolled during active disease. Source material: peripheral blood.

CDR3 coding DNA: TGTGCCATCAGCGCAGATGGACAGGGGGCCGGCTACACCTTC. As protein: CAISADGQGAGYTF. V usage is TRBV10-3 and J usage is TRBJ1-2; TRBD1 matches at 11 bases. The length of the CDR3 is 14 residues. V trimming: 6 bases; J trimming: 8 bases; junction bases outside the gene matches: 8. Germline V gives CDR1 ENHRY, CDR2 SYGVKD.